Listed below are T cell receptor beta chains from one sample, sequenced in a study of cytomegalovirus exposure and HLA in healthy donors. Using immunoSEQ multiplex PCR, the repertoire was profiled, and TCRdb retains in-frame clones only, with some absent. Its table lists 50,000 to 70,000 clones. Sequencing was performed on PBMCs. These receptors came from a woman younger than 35 in good health and CMV-seronegative. Each CDR3 is given with its conserved first and last residue. Fields, in order: CDR3 protein, CDR3 DNA, D gene, J gene, CDR3 length, V gene. D genes are given only for firm matches.

CDR3aa: CASSSRPQGGTEAFF
CDR3nt: TGTGCCAGCAGCTCCCGTCCCCAGGGGGGCACTGAAGCTTTCTTT
d_gene: TRBD1
j_gene: TRBJ1-1
len: 15
v_gene: TRBV7-8

CDR3aa: CASGEGVPNTEAFF
CDR3nt: TGCGCCAGCGGCGAGGGCGTACCGAACACTGAAGCTTTCTTT
d_gene: .
j_gene: TRBJ1-1
len: 14
v_gene: TRBV5-1

CDR3aa: CASTGTAYGYTF
CDR3nt: TGTGCCAGCACGGGGACTGCCTATGGCTACACCTTC
d_gene: .
j_gene: TRBJ1-2
len: 12
v_gene: TRBV5-6

CDR3aa: CASSLAMQGFYEQYF
CDR3nt: TGTGCCAGCAGCTTAGCGATGCAGGGTTTCTACGAGCAGTACTTC
d_gene: .
j_gene: TRBJ2-7
len: 15
v_gene: TRBV7-8

CDR3aa: CASSLEGLYPKEQYF
CDR3nt: TGTGCCAGCAGTTTAGAGGGACTCTATCCTAAGGAGCAGTACTTC
d_gene: .
j_gene: TRBJ2-7
len: 15
v_gene: TRBV27

CDR3aa: CASSPQGAADTQYF
CDR3nt: TGTGCCAGCTCACCTCAAGGAGCGGCAGATACGCAGTATTTT
d_gene: .
j_gene: TRBJ2-3
len: 14
v_gene: TRBV18

CDR3aa: CASSGLAGNTGELFF
CDR3nt: TGTGCCAGCAGTGGCTTAGCGGGAAACACCGGGGAGCTGTTTTTT
d_gene: TRBD2
j_gene: TRBJ2-2
len: 15
v_gene: TRBV6-1

CDR3aa: CAISESTSGLTYEQYF
CDR3nt: TGTGCCATCAGTGAGTCGACTAGCGGGCTAACCTACGAGCAGTACTTC
d_gene: TRBD2
j_gene: TRBJ2-7
len: 16
v_gene: TRBV10-3

CDR3aa: CATSRTGVGETQYF
CDR3nt: TGTGCCACCAGCAGGACAGGGGTAGGAGAGACCCAGTACTTC
d_gene: TRBD1
j_gene: TRBJ2-5
len: 14
v_gene: TRBV15

CDR3aa: CSAPTGGYGYTF
CDR3nt: TGCAGCGCCCCGACAGGGGGCTATGGCTACACCTTC
d_gene: TRBD1
j_gene: TRBJ1-2
len: 12
v_gene: TRBV29-1

CDR3aa: CASSQPFLIRGGNTEAFF
CDR3nt: TGCGCCAGCAGCCAACCCTTTTTAATAAGGGGTGGCAACACTGAAGCTTTCTTT
d_gene: .
j_gene: TRBJ1-1
len: 18
v_gene: TRBV4-1

CDR3aa: CASSIAGSTDTQYF
CDR3nt: TGTGCCAGTAGTATAGCGGGAAGCACAGATACGCAGTATTTT
d_gene: .
j_gene: TRBJ2-3
len: 14
v_gene: TRBV19

CDR3aa: CASSLAGAQGEQYF
CDR3nt: TGTGCCAGCAGCTTAGCAGGGGCACAGGGCGAGCAGTACTTC
d_gene: .
j_gene: TRBJ2-7
len: 14
v_gene: TRBV7-8

CDR3aa: CASSEGLANGYNEQFF
CDR3nt: TGTGCCAGCAGTGAAGGGCTAGCGAATGGATACAATGAGCAGTTCTTC
d_gene: .
j_gene: TRBJ2-1
len: 16
v_gene: TRBV6-1

CDR3aa: CASSYSITGVGPQHF
CDR3nt: TGTGCCAGCAGTTACTCAATCACAGGGGTGGGGCCCCAGCATTTT
d_gene: TRBD1
j_gene: TRBJ1-5
len: 15
v_gene: TRBV6-5

CDR3aa: CASTTGTDHAGELFF
CDR3nt: TGTGCCAGCACAACAGGGACGGACCACGCCGGGGAGCTGTTTTTT
d_gene: .
j_gene: TRBJ2-2
len: 15
v_gene: TRBV28

CDR3aa: CASRPMTGPDTQYF
CDR3nt: TGTGCCAGCAGGCCGATGACAGGGCCAGATACGCAGTATTTT
d_gene: TRBD1
j_gene: TRBJ2-3
len: 14
v_gene: TRBV2